The present T cell receptor beta chain was sequenced within a study of T-cell memory formation after mild COVID-19. General study results and limits: Whereas later expanders leaned CD4+, clones contracting day 15 to 85 showed a balanced CD4/CD8 makeup.

TCRdb fed the 5' RACE reads into MiXCR, producing one record per CDR3 protein. Among fewer than 450,000 distinct CDR3 sequences, under 25% were seen once, and the ten largest hold approximately 13%. This CDR3 region has 16 residues. The J segment lost 5 bases and the V segment lost 5 bases, leaving 10 bases of the junction unmatched. Per the germline V gene, CDR1 is SGHTA and CDR2 is FQGNSA. This clonotype was seen a single time. Its antigen is not identified. The sample comprised PBMCs or a T cell subset sorted from them (not recorded which). The chain recombines TRBV7-2 with TRBJ2-5; 11 nucleotides agree with TRBD2. The origin of this receptor is an adult woman who had mild COVID-19 (a few samples of this study predate the infection). Cell type and time point are not known. CDR3 protein: CASSHRLAGGRETQYF. In DNA, the CDR3 is TGTGCCAGCAGCCACAGGCTAGCGGGAGGCCGGGAGACCCAGTACTTC.